These T cell receptor beta chains were read from a single sample in a study of shared clonotypes between healthy human individuals. Only in-frame clones appear in the TCRdb table, and some are missing; sequencing was by immunoSEQ multiplex PCR. Of 2,500,000 or so clones in the sample, approximately 92% were seen once. Sequencing was carried out using naive CD4+ T cells sorted from blood. The origin of the receptors is a man aged 18-30 years in good health. The CDR3 runs from the conserved cysteine through the conserved F or W. The D gene is left open where the match is weak. Size tells how often a clone was seen (once, few, many) or the class of an expanded clone, and some rows leave it out.

j_gene	len	abundance	d_gene	v_gene	CDR3nt	CDR3aa
TRBJ2-1	16	NA	NA	TRBV4-2	TGTGCCAGCAGCCAGGGCCGGGGGCCTACATACAATGAGCAGTTCTTC	CASSQGRGPTYNEQFF
TRBJ2-1	17	once	TRBD1	TRBV5-1	TGCGCCAGCAGCCCCCTTGGACAGGACGGGTCCTACAATGAGCAGTTCTTC	CASSPLGQDGSYNEQFF
TRBJ2-5	14	NA	TRBD1	TRBV25-1	TGTGCCAGCAGTGAGACAGGGCGAGAAGAGACCCAGTACTTC	CASSETGREETQYF
TRBJ2-2	14	NA	NA	TRBV11-3	TGTGCCAGCCTCGACCCCCAGCTCACCGGGGAGCTGTTTTTT	CASLDPQLTGELFF
TRBJ2-1	13	NA	NA	TRBV19	TGTGCCAGTAGTATAGACCTCTACAATGAGCAGTTCTTC	CASSIDLYNEQFF
TRBJ1-3	23	NA	TRBD1	TRBV29-1	TGCAGCGTTGAAAAAGGGGGGTTCCTCCGGACAGGGGGCGTGAAATCCTCTGGAAACACCATATATTTT	CSVEKGGFLRTGGVKSSGNTIYF
TRBJ1-3	15	NA	NA	TRBV5-1	TGCGCCAGCAGCTTGTCTACAGGGTTTGGAAACACCATATATTTT	CASSLSTGFGNTIYF
TRBJ2-5	15	once	TRBD1	TRBV18	TGTGCCAGCTCGCCAACAGGGACAGGAGAAGAGACCCAGTACTTC	CASSPTGTGEETQYF
TRBJ1-5	15	NA	NA	TRBV19	TGTGCCAGTAGTACGGGGGGGCAGGGCAATCAGCCCCAGCATTTT	CASSTGGQGNQPQHF
TRBJ2-3	17	once	TRBD1	TRBV15	TGTGCCACCAGCAGGGCGACCCGGACAGGGTCTGGAGATACGCAGTATTTT	CATSRATRTGSGDTQYF
TRBJ1-5	14	NA	TRBD1	TRBV7-2	TGTGCCAGCCACCAGGGGGCTATAGGGCAGCCCCAGCATTTT	CASHQGAIGQPQHF
TRBJ1-6	13	NA	NA	TRBV7-9	TGTGCCAGCAGCCCACCAGGGAAATCACCCCTCCACTTT	CASSPPGKSPLHF
TRBJ2-2	15	NA	NA	TRBV6-1	TGTGCCAGCAGTGAATCGAGGGGAAACACCGGGGAGCTGTTTTTT	CASSESRGNTGELFF
TRBJ2-1	14	NA	TRBD2	TRBV7-2	TGTGCCAGCAGCTCAATAGCGGGAGTGAATGAGCAGTTCTTC	CASSSIAGVNEQFF
TRBJ1-1	13	NA	NA	TRBV6-1	TGTGCCAGCAGTGACCGACAGGCCCTCGGAGCTTTCTTT	CASSDRQALGAFF
TRBJ1-5	15	NA	NA	TRBV15	TGTGCCACCAGCTTTCCCGGGGCAGGGATCCAGCCCCAGCATTTT	CATSFPGAGIQPQHF
TRBJ2-1	15	NA	NA	TRBV4-1	TGCGCCAGCAGCCAACAGGGGAACTCCTACAATGAGCAGTTCTTC	CASSQQGNSYNEQFF
TRBJ2-5	15	NA	TRBD2	TRBV25-1	TGTGCCAGCAGCATCACCGGGACTAGAATGGGTGAGCAGTACTTC	CASSITGTRMGEQYF
TRBJ2-7	14	NA	TRBD1	TRBV27	TGTGCCAGCAGCAGCAACAGGGGGCTCTACGAGCAGTACTTC	CASSSNRGLYEQYF
TRBJ2-1	14	NA	TRBD2	TRBV11-2	TGTGCCAGCACCCGGGAGGGATCCTACAATGAGCAGTTCTTC	CASTREGSYNEQFF
TRBJ2-3	16	NA	TRBD2	TRBV6-6	TGTGCCAGCAGTCCACGCCCAGCGGGGGGCACAGATACGCAGTATTTT	CASSPRPAGGTDTQYF
TRBJ1-2	12	NA	NA	TRBV19	TGTGCCACTCGGAGGCCTAATTATGGCTACACCTTC	CATRRPNYGYTF
TRBJ1-4	15	NA	TRBD1	TRBV6-6	TGTGCCAGCAGCCCACGGACAGGGTTTAATGAAAAACTGTTTTTT	CASSPRTGFNEKLFF
TRBJ1-1	14	NA	TRBD1	TRBV4-1	TGCGCCAGCAGCCAGACAGGGTTAGGCACTGAAGCTTTCTTT	CASSQTGLGTEAFF
TRBJ2-7	11	few	NA	TRBV6-5	TGTGCCAGCACCCTTGGGGGCGAGCAGTACTTC	CASTLGGEQYF
TRBJ2-2	12	NA	NA	TRBV19	TGTGCCAGTAGTATAGAAACCGGGGAGCTGTTTTTT	CASSIETGELFF
TRBJ1-1	15	once	TRBD1	TRBV6-5	TGTGCCAGCAGTGGCGACAGGGGGCTAAGAGCTGAAGCTTTCTTT	CASSGDRGLRAEAFF
TRBJ2-3	18	NA	NA	TRBV2	TGTGCCAGCAGCGAAACCAAAGGTTGGACCGCTAGCACAGATACGCAGTATTTT	CASSETKGWTASTDTQYF
TRBJ1-4	15	NA	TRBD1	TRBV5-1	TGCGCCAGCAGCCGGGACAGGGGGGTGGATGAAAAACTGTTTTTT	CASSRDRGVDEKLFF
TRBJ2-7	17	NA	NA	TRBV6-1	TGTGCCAGCAGTGTAGGCAGGGGGGAAAAAGGAACCTACGAGCAGTACTTC	CASSVGRGEKGTYEQYF
TRBJ2-1	12	NA	NA	TRBV9	TGTGCCAGCAGCGTAGGGGGGCGAGAGCAGTTCTTC	CASSVGGREQFF
TRBJ1-2	12	NA	NA	TRBV4-1	TGCGCCAGCAGCCAAGAAGCGGGGGGCCGCACCTTC	CASSQEAGGRTF
TRBJ1-6	15	NA	NA	TRBV2	TGTGCCAAGAAAGCTAACGGGGACTATAATTCACCCCTCCACTTT	CAKKANGDYNSPLHF
TRBJ2-7	14	NA	NA	TRBV19	TGTGCCAGTAGTATAGCCGGGGGGCAGAGGGAGCAGTACTTC	CASSIAGGQREQYF
TRBJ1-4	14	NA	NA	TRBV19	TGTGCCCTTGCTTCAACTTTAACTAATGAAAAACTGTTTTTT	CALASTLTNEKLFF
TRBJ1-3	12	NA	NA	TRBV6-5	TGTGCCAGCAGAGTACTTGGAAACACCATATATTTT	CASRVLGNTIYF
TRBJ2-3	15	NA	NA	TRBV30	TGTGCCTGGAGTGTCGCTGGAAAGGGCACAGATACGCAGTATTTT	CAWSVAGKGTDTQYF
TRBJ2-2	16	once	NA	TRBV2	TGTGCCAGCAGTGAGGCGGGGACCAGGGGCACCGGGGAGCTGTTTTTT	CASSEAGTRGTGELFF
TRBJ2-5	12	NA	NA	TRBV5-6	TGTGCCAGCAGGGAGGGATTAGAGACCCAGTACTTC	CASREGLETQYF
TRBJ2-2	17	NA	TRBD2	TRBV5-1	TGCGCCAGCAGCGAGGGATCGGGACTAGTTGTTCCCGGGGAGCTGTTTTTT	CASSEGSGLVVPGELFF
TRBJ1-6	14	NA	NA	TRBV2	TGTGCCAGCCGTGTAAGCAGGGAGAATTCACCCCTCCACTTT	CASRVSRENSPLHF
TRBJ2-6	16	once	NA	TRBV6-5	TGTGCCAGCAGTTACTCGGCGGGCTCTGGGGCCAACGTCCTGACTTTC	CASSYSAGSGANVLTF
TRBJ2-3	14	NA	NA	TRBV6-5	TGTGCCAGCAGTTACTCGAAAAGATTGGATACGCAGTATTTT	CASSYSKRLDTQYF
TRBJ1-1	15	once	NA	TRBV29-1	TGCAGCGCAAAGGACGGGTCAACCATGAACACTGAAGCTTTCTTT	CSAKDGSTMNTEAFF
TRBJ2-7	15	NA	TRBD2	TRBV6-5	TGTGCCAGCAGTCGCAGCGGGGGGGGCCCCTACGAGCAGTACTTC	CASSRSGGGPYEQYF
TRBJ2-4	15	NA	NA	TRBV5-1	TGCGCCAGCAGCCCGAATACAGGGTCCCCAAACATTCAGTACTTC	CASSPNTGSPNIQYF
TRBJ2-1	15	NA	TRBD1	TRBV9	TGTGCCAGCAGCGAGGGACAGGGCTCCTACAATGAGCAGTTCTTC	CASSEGQGSYNEQFF
TRBJ2-2	14	NA	TRBD1	TRBV29-1	TGCAGCGTGAGGGACAGGGACAACACCGGGGAGCTGTTTTTT	CSVRDRDNTGELFF
TRBJ2-4	15	once	NA	TRBV5-1	TGCGCCAGCAGCTTGGAATGGGGAAAGGGTGACATTCAGTACTTC	CASSLEWGKGDIQYF
TRBJ1-5	16	NA	TRBD1	TRBV6-1	TGTGCCAGCAGTGCGGATCTCGGGACAGCCCAAAGGCCCCAGCATTTT	CASSADLGTAQRPQHF
TRBJ2-3	13	NA	NA	TRBV5-4	TGTGCCAGCAGCTACCGCGGCTCAGATACGCAGTATTTT	CASSYRGSDTQYF
TRBJ2-1	15	NA	TRBD2	TRBV6-4	TGTGCCAGCAGCACGGGGGGAAGCTCCTACAATGAGCAGTTCTTC	CASSTGGSSYNEQFF
TRBJ1-6	15	once	TRBD1	TRBV27	TGTGCCAGCAGTGCCGGGACAGCCTATAATTCACCCCTCCACTTT	CASSAGTAYNSPLHF
TRBJ2-5	13	NA	TRBD2	TRBV28	TGTGCCAGCAGTTTGGGAGGGAAAGAGACCCAGTACTTC	CASSLGGKETQYF